The T cell receptor beta chain under discussion was sequenced for a study of Ad26.COV2.S vaccination and SARS-CoV-2 variants. Overall study: It was the COV1001 Ad26.COV2.S trial arm that included the donor. Once, or twice with 56 days between doses, Ad26.COV2.S was given intramuscularly. General study results and limits: Vaccinees showed greater spike-specific TCR breadth than placebo recipients. Assessments of TCR breadth and depth may have underestimated the total T cell responses.

CDR1 MNHEY and CDR2 SVGAGI come from the germline V gene. With V trimmed by 6 bases and J by 9 bases, 9 bases remained unmatched. The CDR3 is 13 amino acids. Libraries were prepared by immunoSEQ multiplex PCR; TCRdb keeps only in-frame clonotypes and omits some of them. The sample records about 390,000 clones, more than 85% being singletons. Notes on this clone: Its antigen is as yet unknown.

Described treatment: 19 received Ad26.COV2.S at low or high dose, single or two shots; a few received placebo; per-sample allocation not given. Samples analyzed were those drawn on day 63 after the first vaccine or placebo injection. J is TRBJ2-7 and V is TRBV6-5, with TRBD2 matching 9 bases. The clonotype was recovered from a person between 18 and 65 years old who received the Ad26.COV2.S COVID-19 vaccine or a placebo. Sequencing used peripheral blood, obtained in a trial of Ad26.COV2.S vaccine versus placebo. CDR3 sequence: CASSRRRGGVQYF. CDR3 coding DNA: TGTGCCAGCAGCCGCCGGCGGGGGGGCGTGCAGTACTTC.